Listed here is a single T cell receptor beta chain. The sample is drawn from a study of blood T cell repertoires in COVID-19. Background on the study: From the United States, Italy and Spain came samples of acute and convalescent COVID-19. T cells, B-cell-depleted T cells, or PBMCs provided the cDNA or gDNA that served as material.

Methods used by the authors: Cell counts per sample came from amplifying reference gene primers. The repertoire was sequenced with immunoSEQ multiplex PCR; TCRdb's copy has only in-frame clones and lacks some. V and J calls and clone size are copied from that table; D and trimming were computed from the DNA. The sample lists 65,000 to 90,000 clones, 86% occurring once. The CDR3 has 13 amino acids. Germline V gives CDR1 MDHEN, CDR2 SYDVKM. Trimming removed 4 bases from V and 3 bases from J; junction bases left unmatched: 0. The sequenced sample was peripheral blood. The sequence derives from a man aged 50-60 years with active COVID-19. The chain recombines TRBV28 with TRBJ2-7, with TRBD2 matching 10 bases. Here the CDR3 DNA reads TGTGCCAGCAGTTCTAGCGGGGGCTACGAGCAGTACTTC. Protein product: CASSSSGGYEQYF.